This T cell receptor beta chain was identified in a study of regulatory T cells in long-lasting Graves disease. This clonotype was found a few times. There are 13 residues in the CDR3. CDR1 is MNHEY, CDR2 SVGAGI, per germline. V lost 0 bases and J lost 6, with 9 bases in between. Sample time point: newly diagnosed GD, antithyroid drugs for less than 3 months. After RNA was extracted from PBMCs, the TCR library was made from it. Building of the TCR beta libraries involved iRepertoire HTBI primers and Arm-PCR of CDR3 regions. TCRdb reanalysed the multiplex PCR reads using MiXCR and keeps one entry per CDR3 protein. The repertoire consists of roughly 510,000 distinct CDR3 sequences, with more than 15% occurring once and the leading ten covering more than 10%. These records were also assigned to another study, of T cells in Graves' hyperthyroidism and ophthalmopathy.

This receptor was identified in a man between 18 and 35 years old with Graves disease. The chain carries TRBV6-5 and TRBJ2-7, with D unresolved. Sequenced material: peripheral blood mononuclear cells (PBMCs), taken at new diagnosis, from a patient treated with antithyroid drugs. The CDR3 reads CASSYSSMGEQYF. The CDR3 nucleotides are TGTGCCAGCAGTTACTCTAGCATGGGCGAGCAGTACTTC.